This T cell receptor (beta chain) emerged from a study of technical replicates of blood from a few donors (dated by TCRdb to about 2017). V is cut back by 1 base and J by 7 bases, with 3 bases in the junction unmatched. From cysteine to phenylalanine, the CDR3 is 14 amino acids long. Only the CDR3 part of the read is kept: 42 bases, read in frame from the first base. CDR1 and CDR2 are drawn from the germline V gene (reference sequence): SGHAT, FQDESV. The library relied on the immunoSEQ multiplex PCR assay. As stored in TCRdb, this immuneACCESS dataset retains in-frame rearrangements with V and J assigned. A fraction of the clones does not appear; measured against another copy, unresolved V genes explain less than half of the discrepancy, and the remainder lacks a known reason. The sample table holds some 60,000 clones, of which 80% to 90% were seen once. The ten top clones hold around 4.9% of the sample.

Remarks on this clone: Its antigen specificity is not known. Base qualities are missing; no much larger clone stands one base away.

This clonotype originated in a human donor in good health. Some clones in this sample may be carry-over from other donors' samples. The V and J genes are TRBV11-1 and TRBJ2-7, and TRBD2 matches 11 of the central bases. Sequencing was carried out using PBMCs. The CDR3 has the sequence CASSLGRTSGEQYF. The DNA sequence reads TGTGCCAGCAGCTTAGGCAGGACTAGCGGGGAGCAGTACTTC.